This record concerns one T cell receptor beta chain sequence. This sample is drawn from a study of cytomegalovirus exposure and HLA in healthy donors. About the study: Findings of an earlier analysis included 110 million or so unique TCR beta sequences from 200 million or so T cells.

The PCR contained 60 Vbeta and 13 Jbeta primers. Assay used: immunoSEQ multiplex PCR; TCRdb lists only in-frame clones, some missing. The sample includes about 76,000 clones, roughly 73% seen only once; the top ten take about 15%. This CDR3 comprises 16 residues. V was trimmed by 5 bases and J by 5 bases, leaving 21 bases between them. Germline lookup yields CDR1 SGHTA and CDR2 FQGNSA. This receptor was identified in a woman aged 40 to 50 in good health and CMV-seropositive. This chain links TRBV7-2 with TRBJ2-5, with D possibly TRBD1 on 5 matching bases. Specimen: PBMCs. In DNA, the CDR3 is TGTGCCAGCAGCCCCCCAGGGCGACTTACGAGGGAGACCCAGTACTTC. Protein product: CASSPPGRLTRETQYF.